These 14 T cell receptor beta chains share one sample of origin, sequenced in a study of T cell repertoires in cytomegalovirus infection. TCRdb independently ran MiXCR on the reads; one entry per CDR3 protein. The sample yields about 260,000 distinct CDR3 sequences, around 15% seen once. Sequences were obtained from PBMCs. Source of these receptors: a human donor in good health (CMV status not recorded). Some clones in this sample may be carry-over from other donors' samples.

This clonotype has just a few counts. The chain combines TRBV6-6 with TRBJ2-7; tentatively, D is TRBD2 (6 bases). Germline CDR1 is MNHNY and CDR2 is SVGAGI (reference sequence). The V and J ends lost 2 bases and 5 bases respectively, with 16 bases between them. The CDR3 is made up of 15 amino acids. DNA of the CDR3: TGTGCCAGCAGTTACAACTTCGGAGGGGTGGACGAGCAGTACTTC. Residues: CASSYNFGGVDEQYF.

This clonotype was detected many times. V is TRBV28 and J is TRBJ2-7; 9 nucleotides align to TRBD1. Unmatched junction bases numbered 9, after V lost 5 bases and J lost 1 base. Looked up from germline, CDR1 is MDHEN and CDR2 is SYDVKM. This CDR3 is built from 16 residues. The CDR3 loop is CASSLRPGQGSYEQYF. The CDR3 coding sequence is TGTGCCAGCAGTCTACGACCGGGACAGGGTTCCTACGAGCAGTACTTC.

This clonotype was seen many times. The chain carries TRBV7-2 and TRBJ2-5; D possibly corresponds to TRBD2 (6 bases). Deletions cut 8 bases from V and 4 bases from J, with 17 bases between. The CDR3 has 14 residues. The germline gives CDR1 SGHTA, CDR2 FQGNSA. The CDR3 is CASRSGREGETQYF. The CDR3 region has the DNA TGTGCCAGCCGGTCCGGGCGGGAAGGAGAGACCCAGTACTTC.

The sample holds many counts of this clonotype. The chain couples TRBV28 to TRBJ2-1; TRBD2 aligns across 12 bases. J lost 0 bases, V lost 3 bases, and 9 bases had no gene match. The CDR3 is 19 amino acids. CDR1 and CDR2 (germline): MDHEN, SYDVKM. CDR3 residues: CASSFGLAGGPSSYNEQFF. CDR3 sequence (DNA): TGTGCCAGCAGTTTCGGGCTAGCGGGAGGGCCTTCCTCCTACAATGAGCAGTTCTTC. The full variable domain, with the rest looked up from reference TRBV28 and TRBJ2-1, is DVKVTQSSRYLVKRTGEKVFLECVQDMDHENMFWYRQDPGLGLRLIYFSYDVKMKEKGDIPEGYSVSREKKERFSLILESASTNQTSMYLCASSFGLAGGPSSYNEQFFGPGTRLTVL.

The chain uses TRBV7-9 and TRBJ1-2; a possible D gene is TRBD1 (6 bases). The CDR3 extends over 14 amino acids. The germline V gene encodes CDR1 SEHNR and CDR2 FQNEAQ (reference sequence). The V and J ends lost 4 bases and 2 bases respectively, with 11 bases between them. CDR3 amino acids: CASSYREINYGYTF. Here the CDR3 DNA reads TGTGCCAGCAGCTACAGGGAAATAAACTATGGCTACACCTTC.

The chain's CDR3 is CSAQPGIYNEQFF. CDR3 nucleotide sequence: TGCAGTGCCCAGCCTGGGATCTACAATGAGCAGTTCTTC. V gene TRBV20-1 combines with J gene TRBJ2-1; D is undetermined. The CDR3 is made up of 13 amino acids. The germline V gene encodes CDR1 DFQATT and CDR2 SNEGSKA (reference sequence). With 6 bases removed from V and 3 bases from J, the gap between germline ends came to 12 bases.

This clonotype was picked up a small number of times. The rearrangement links TRBV7-9 to TRBJ2-1; D gene unclear. V was cut by 3 bases and J by 0 bases, with 9 bases left in between. The germline V gene encodes CDR1 SEHNR and CDR2 FQNEAQ (reference sequence). The CDR3 is 15 residues long. CDR3 in DNA: TGTGCCAGCAGCTTCCCTGCTCGCTCCTACAATGAGCAGTTCTTC. As protein: CASSFPARSYNEQFF.

This clonotype was detected ten times or more. The chain uses TRBV20-1 and TRBJ2-1; no reliable D call. Trimming shortened V by 6 bases and J by 12 bases, and 15 bases separated the two germline ends. Germline CDR1 reads DFQATT; CDR2 reads SNEGSKA (reference sequence). This CDR3 region has 11 residues. The CDR3 region has the DNA TGCAGTGCGGAGTTCTTAGGTCGGCAGTTCTTC. This translates into CSAEFLGRQFF.

The chain has TRBV9 and TRBJ2-4; D is possibly TRBD1 (6 bases). V shed 0 bases and J shed 6 bases, with 7 bases lying between them. Looked up from germline, CDR1 is SGDLS and CDR2 is YYNGEE. The CDR3 spans 13 residues. The CDR3 here is CASSVADRNIQYF. Written as DNA, the CDR3 is TGTGCCAGCAGCGTAGCGGACAGAAACATTCAGTACTTC. Based on the CDR3 plus reference TRBV9 and TRBJ2-4, the full variable domain is DSGVTQTPKHLITATGQRVTLRCSPRSGDLSVYWYQQSLDQGLQFLIQYYNGEERAKGNILERFSAQQFPDLHSELNLSSLELGDSALYFCASSVADRNIQYFGAGTRLSVL.

The sample holds a few counts of this clonotype. This chain links TRBV4-1 with TRBJ2-5, with a tentative D call TRBD2 (6 bases). The CDR3 is 17 residues long. V shed 2 bases and J shed 2 bases, with 18 bases lying between them. CDR1 is MGHRA, CDR2 YSYEKL, per germline. For the CDR3, the DNA is TGCGCCAGCAGCCAACCACCTGGGGACGGGGGACAAGAGACCCAGTACTTC. Protein product: CASSQPPGDGGQETQYF.

This clonotype was found many times. V and J are TRBV12-3 or TRBV12-4 and TRBJ1-2, with TRBD1 matching over 7 bases. The CDR3 is 14 amino acids. Trimming took 5 bases from V and 4 from J; bases not matched to a gene: 7. The CDR3: CASSTYRGGYGYTF. CDR3 sequence (DNA): TGTGCCAGCAGTACCTACAGGGGCGGCTATGGCTACACCTTC.

This clonotype appeared many times. The V gene is TRBV29-1, the J gene TRBJ2-3; D is ambiguous. Per germline, CDR1 SQVTM and CDR2 ANQGSEA. V lost 2 bases and J 4 bases, leaving 7 bases between the germline ends. This CDR3 comprises 12 residues. The CDR3 DNA follows: TGCAGCGTTGAACAGGCCTCAGATACGCAGTATTTT. This translates into CSVEQASDTQYF.

This clonotype was detected ten times or more. This rearrangement joins TRBV12-3 or TRBV12-4 to TRBJ2-1; the D gene could be TRBD1 or TRBD2 (5 bases each). This CDR3 contains 15 residues. Trimming removed 7 bases at V and 5 bases at J, with 18 bases between. The CDR3 DNA follows: TGTGCCAGCATCTCTTGGTCCGGGGCCCACAATGAGCAGTTCTTC. Translated: CASISWSGAHNEQFF.

This clonotype was picked up many times. The chain carries TRBV7-6 and TRBJ1-5, with D perhaps matching TRBD1 (5 bases). Trimming removed 5 bases from V and 7 bases from J, with 12 bases in between. Germline CDR1 reads SGHVS; CDR2 reads FNYEAQ. This CDR3 comprises 13 residues. The CDR3 nucleotides read TGTGCCAGCAGCACGAGTTGGGGGCAGCCCCAGCATTTT. Translating gives CASSTSWGQPQHF.